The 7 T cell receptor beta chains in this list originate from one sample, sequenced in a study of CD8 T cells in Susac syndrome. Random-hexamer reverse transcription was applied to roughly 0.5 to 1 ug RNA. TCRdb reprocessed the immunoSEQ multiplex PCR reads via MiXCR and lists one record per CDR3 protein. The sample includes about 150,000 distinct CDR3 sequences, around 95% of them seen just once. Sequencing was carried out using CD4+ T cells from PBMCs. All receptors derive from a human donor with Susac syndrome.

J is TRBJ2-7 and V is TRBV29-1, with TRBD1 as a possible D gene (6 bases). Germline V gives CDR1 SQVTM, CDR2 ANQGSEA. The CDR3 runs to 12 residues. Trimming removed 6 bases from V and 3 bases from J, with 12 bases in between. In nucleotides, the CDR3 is TGCAGCGTAGGGACACCCGTCTACGAGCAGTACTTC. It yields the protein CSVGTPVYEQYF.

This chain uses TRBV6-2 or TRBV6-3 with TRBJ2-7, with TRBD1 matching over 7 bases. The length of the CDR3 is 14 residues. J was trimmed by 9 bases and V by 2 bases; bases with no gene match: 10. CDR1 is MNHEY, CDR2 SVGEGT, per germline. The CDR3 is CASSYGTAQVVQYF. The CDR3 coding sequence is TGTGCCAGCAGTTACGGGACAGCCCAAGTGGTGCAGTACTTC.

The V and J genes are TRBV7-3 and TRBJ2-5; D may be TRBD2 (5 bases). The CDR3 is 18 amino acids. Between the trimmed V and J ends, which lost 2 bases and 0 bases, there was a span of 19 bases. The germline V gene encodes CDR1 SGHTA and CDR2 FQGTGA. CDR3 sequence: CASSLGGVGEDYQETQYF. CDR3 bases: TGTGCCAGCAGCTTAGGTGGAGTAGGAGAGGACTACCAAGAGACCCAGTACTTC.

CDR3 DNA sequence: TGTGCCAGCACTAAACGGGAGGGAAGAAAGCCCCAGCATTTT. Translation gives CASTKREGRKPQHF. The gene calls are TRBV6-5 and TRBJ1-5; D uncertain. The germline V and J ends were trimmed by 7 bases and 8 bases, with 18 bases remaining between them. There are 14 residues in the CDR3. Germline V gives CDR1 MNHEY, CDR2 SVGAGI.

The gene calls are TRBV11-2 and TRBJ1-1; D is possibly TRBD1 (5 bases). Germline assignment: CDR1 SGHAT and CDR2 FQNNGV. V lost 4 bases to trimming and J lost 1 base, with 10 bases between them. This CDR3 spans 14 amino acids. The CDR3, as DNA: TGTGCCAGCAGCTCCGTGAGGGGGAACACTGAAGCTTTCTTT. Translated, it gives CASSSVRGNTEAFF.

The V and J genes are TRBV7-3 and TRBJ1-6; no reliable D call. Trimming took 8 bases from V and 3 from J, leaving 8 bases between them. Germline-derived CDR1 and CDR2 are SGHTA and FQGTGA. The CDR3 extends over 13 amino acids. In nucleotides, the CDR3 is TGTGCCAGCTCCTCCGGCTATAATTCACCCCTCCACTTT. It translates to CASSSGYNSPLHF. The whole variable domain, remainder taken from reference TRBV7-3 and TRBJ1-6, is GAGVSQTPSNKVTEKGKYVELRCDPISGHTALYWYRQSLGQGPEFLIYFQGTGAADDSGLPNDRFFAVRPEGSVSTLKIQRTERGDSAVYLCASSSGYNSPLHFGNGTRLTVT.

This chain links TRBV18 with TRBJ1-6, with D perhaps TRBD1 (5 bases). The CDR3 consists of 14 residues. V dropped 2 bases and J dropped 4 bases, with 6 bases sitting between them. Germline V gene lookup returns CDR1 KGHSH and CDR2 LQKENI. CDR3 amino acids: CASSPGGYNSPLHF. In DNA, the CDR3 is TGTGCCAGCTCACCAGGGGGATATAATTCACCCCTCCACTTT.